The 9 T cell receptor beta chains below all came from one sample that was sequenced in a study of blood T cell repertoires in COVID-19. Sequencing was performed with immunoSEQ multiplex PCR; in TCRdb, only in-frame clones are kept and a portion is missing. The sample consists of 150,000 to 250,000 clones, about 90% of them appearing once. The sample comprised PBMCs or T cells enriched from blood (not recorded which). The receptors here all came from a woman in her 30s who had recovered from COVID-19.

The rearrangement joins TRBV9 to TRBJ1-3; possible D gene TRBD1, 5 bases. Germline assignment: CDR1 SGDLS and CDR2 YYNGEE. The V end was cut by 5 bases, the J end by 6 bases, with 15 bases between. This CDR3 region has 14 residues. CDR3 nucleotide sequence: TGTGCCAGCAGTAACGGCAGGGCGATAAACACCATATATTTT. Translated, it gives CASSNGRAINTIYF.

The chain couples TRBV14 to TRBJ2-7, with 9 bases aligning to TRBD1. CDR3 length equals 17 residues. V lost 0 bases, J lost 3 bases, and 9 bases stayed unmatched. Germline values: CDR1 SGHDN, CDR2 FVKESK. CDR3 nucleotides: TGTGCCAGCAGCCAAGATGAAGGGACAGGGTATTTCTACGAGCAGTACTTC. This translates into CASSQDEGTGYFYEQYF.

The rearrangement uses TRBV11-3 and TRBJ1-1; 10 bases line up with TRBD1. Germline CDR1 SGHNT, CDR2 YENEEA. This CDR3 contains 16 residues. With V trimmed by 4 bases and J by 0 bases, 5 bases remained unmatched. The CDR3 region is CASSSRDRGLNTEAFF. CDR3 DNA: TGTGCCAGCAGCTCCCGGGACAGGGGCCTGAACACTGAAGCTTTCTTT.

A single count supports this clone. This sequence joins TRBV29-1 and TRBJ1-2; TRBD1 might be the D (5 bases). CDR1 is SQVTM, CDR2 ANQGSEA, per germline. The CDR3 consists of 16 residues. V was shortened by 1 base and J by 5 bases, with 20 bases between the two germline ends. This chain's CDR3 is CSVEGPGLETLYGYTF. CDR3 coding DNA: TGCAGCGTTGAAGGGCCAGGGCTAGAGACCCTTTATGGCTACACCTTC.

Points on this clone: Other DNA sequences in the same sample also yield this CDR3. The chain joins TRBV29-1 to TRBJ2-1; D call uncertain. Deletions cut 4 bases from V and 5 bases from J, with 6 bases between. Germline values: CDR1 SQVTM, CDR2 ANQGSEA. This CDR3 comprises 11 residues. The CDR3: CSVVRDNEQFF. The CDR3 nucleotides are TGCAGCGTTGTTCGGGACAATGAGCAGTTCTTC.

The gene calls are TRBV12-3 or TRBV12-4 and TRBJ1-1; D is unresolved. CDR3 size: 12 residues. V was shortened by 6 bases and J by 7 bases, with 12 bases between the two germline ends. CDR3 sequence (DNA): TGTGCCAGCAGAGCAGTAGGGAGTGAAGCTTTCTTT. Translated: CASRAVGSEAFF.

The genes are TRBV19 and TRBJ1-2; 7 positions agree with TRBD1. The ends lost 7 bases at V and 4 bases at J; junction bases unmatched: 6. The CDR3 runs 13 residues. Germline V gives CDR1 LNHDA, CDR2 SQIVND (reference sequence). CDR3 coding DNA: TGTGCCAGTACCAGGACAGGACCCTATGGCTACACCTTC. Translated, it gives CASTRTGPYGYTF. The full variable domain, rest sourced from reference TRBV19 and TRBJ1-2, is DGGITQSPKYLFRKEGQNVTLSCEQNLNHDAMYWYRQDPGQGLRLIYYSQIVNDFQKGDIAEGYSVSREKKESFPLTVTSAQKNPTAFYLCASTRTGPYGYTFGSGTRLTVV.

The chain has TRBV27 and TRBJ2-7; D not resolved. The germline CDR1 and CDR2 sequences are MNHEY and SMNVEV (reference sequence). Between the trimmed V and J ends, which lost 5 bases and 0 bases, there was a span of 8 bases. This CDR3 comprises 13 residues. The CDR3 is CASSPPSSYEQYF. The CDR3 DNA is TGTGCCAGCAGTCCCCCGAGCTCCTACGAGCAGTACTTC.

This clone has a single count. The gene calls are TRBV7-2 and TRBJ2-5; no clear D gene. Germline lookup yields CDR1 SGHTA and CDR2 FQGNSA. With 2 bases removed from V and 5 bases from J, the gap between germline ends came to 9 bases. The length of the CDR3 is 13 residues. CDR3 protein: CASSLSARETQYF. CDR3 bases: TGTGCCAGCAGCTTATCCGCCCGGGAGACCCAGTACTTC.